The clone carrying this T cell receptor beta chain was observed many times. Its antigen is currently unknown. This sample was included in a study of metastatic and nonmetastatic thyroid tumors. Study at large: A comparison of repertoires was made across blood and tumor or nodule tissue from malignant and benign thyroid patients. Broader study findings: Compared with benign nodules, malignant thyroid tumors were reported to have significantly higher TCR beta diversity in both blood and tumor.

Original processing methods: Using the CDR3 differences seen across clinicopathological groups, the authors built a distant-metastasis classifier for papillary thyroid cancer, which was meant to discriminate distant-metastatic patients. TCRdb re-clonotyped the PCR reads via MiXCR. The V and J calls reflect TCRdb's pipeline rather than the authors' work. The data show under 95,000 clones, with roughly 13% seen just once and 10% to 12% held by the top ten. The entire patient cohort was treatment-naive prior to thyroid surgery. V was trimmed by 4 bases and J by 5 bases, leaving 14 bases between them. The CDR3 totals 13 residues. The germline V gene has CDR1 GTSNPN and CDR2 SVGIG (reference sequence).

This TCR was recovered from a female donor with papillary thyroid cancer or a benign thyroid nodule (not recorded which). Some clones in this sample may be carry-over from other donors' samples. The sequenced sample was blood. The V gene is TRBV30, the J gene TRBJ1-2, with unresolved D. The CDR3 bases are TGTGCCTGGATGCCCCCGGGCTCTTATGGCTACACCTTC. Encoded protein: CAWMPPGSYGYTF.